This section outlines one TCR beta chain sequence together with its context. What antigen it recognizes has not been identified. Qualities for individual bases were not recorded, and no much larger clone is one base off. Library preparation used 5' RACE. For sequencing, an Illumina HiSeq 2500 was employed. A second PCR of about 7 to 12 cycles was run with a J-beta primer mix and a sample-barcoded 5' primer. Each TCR beta cDNA molecule received a unique molecular identifier from a template-switch 5' adaptor carrying 12 random nucleotides. Each sample yielded at least 3 million CDR3-containing paired-end reads. The Mint cDNA synthesis kit, primed by a TRBC-specific oligonucleotide, was used to synthesize first-strand cDNA from all RNA. All cDNA was treated with uracil-DNA glycosylase and then went through a first 18-cycle PCR with the universal primers M1SS and BC2_uni_R. The authors' analysis ran thus. For normalization, 1 million high-quality reads, each with a distinct molecular identifier, were randomly selected from each sample. Reads with shared molecular identifiers were discarded instead of being binned into consensus sequences. CDR3 identification, clonotype clustering and error correction used MiTCR with a Q25 quality threshold and the strictest error-elimination algorithm. Lower-bound total TCR beta diversity was estimated with a nonparametric unseen species model using Euler transformation. TCRdb reprocessing: public reads trimmed at Q25 with fastp, clones called with MiXCR, in-frame beta chains kept. Entries are consolidated by CDR3 protein sequence, retaining the most common genes and DNA. The V and J calls were determined by TCRdb, not by the authors. Within this sample are about a million distinct CDR3 sequences, with 51% of them counted one time only. The ten largest clonotypes hold 20% to 25% of the sample.

CDR1 and CDR2 (MNHEY, SVGEGT) derive from the germline V gene. At the junction V is shortened by 7 bases and J by 1 base; bases outside the gene matches: 17. Measured from the cysteine to the phenylalanine, the CDR3 is 20 residues long. The retained sequence is limited to the CDR3, 60 bases, with the frame set at the first base. The donors were roughly 39 Caucasian individuals from Russia, aged about 6 to 100 years, who were systemically healthy. Approximately 11 milliliters of peripheral blood were drawn from each donor into EDTA-treated Vacutainer tubes. Ficoll-Paque density-gradient centrifugation was used to isolate PBMCs, with at least 6.5 million per sample. Trizol reagent was used to extract total RNA from the PBMCs, yielding at least 5 micrograms per sample. The percentages of naive CD45RAhigh/CD27high T cells were determined by flow cytometry on a PBMC aliquot from every donor. This entry comes from a study of blood T cells in healthy people across ages (dated by TCRdb to the mid-2010s). About the investigation overall: In model experiments, roughly one uniquely barcoded TCR beta cDNA molecule per two T cells was captured by template switching. For two donors (one aged 18 to 30 and one aged 80 or older), the study analyzed two additional independent replicas of 1 million unique cDNA reads from the same blood draw. Age-related changes in TCR beta repertoire diversity were measured in the study by deep sequencing normalized with unique cDNA molecular identifiers. Donors of different ages were randomly distributed across sequencing lanes to avoid experimental bias. The donors were divided into four age groups: young (average approximately 17 years), middle-aged (about 39), aged (approximately 62) and long-lived (about 90).

General findings and caveats noted by the study authors: Donor CMV infection status was unknown, potentially confounding age-related changes in expanded clonotypes. Bulk unsorted PBMC profiling prevented conclusive comparison of naive and antigen-experienced compartments. Estimates of total diversity based on one million sequenced T cells were considered lower bounds and underestimates. Observed TCR beta diversity per million T cells fell roughly linearly with age, and a significant reduction was already apparent by age roughly 40. The percentage of naive T cells measured by flow cytometry correlated strongly with observed TCR beta diversity. Compared with the aged group, more naive CD4+ T cells, fewer expanded clones and increased TCR diversity were shown by the long-lived group, suggesting age selection.

Specimen: blood. Here the chain combines TRBV6-2 or TRBV6-3 and TRBJ2-5; 14 bases in between match TRBD2. This sequence was found in a woman aged 55-70 years in good health. The CDR3 region: CASTRSGTSGGAGPQETQYF. The nucleotides read TGTGCCAGCACCCGATCCGGGACTAGCGGGGGCGCGGGCCCCCAAGAGACCCAGTACTTC.